This passage covers 18 T cell receptor beta chains from one sample sequenced in a study of control samples from healthy donors and cancer patients. Assay: immunoSEQ multiplex PCR; the TCRdb copy retains only in-frame clones and omits some. The repertoire holds approximately 100,000 clones, with 88% as singletons. Source material: blood. These TCRs come from a man aged 25 to 45 in good health.

The gene calls are TRBV5-4 and TRBJ2-7, with D perhaps TRBD1 or TRBD2 (5 bases each). The CDR3 runs to 13 residues. Deletions cut 4 bases from V and 7 bases from J, with 15 bases between. Germline V gene data show CDR1 as SGHNT and CDR2 as YYREEE (reference sequence). The CDR3 coding sequence is TGTGCCAGCAGCGACGGGGCTTTGCGGGAGCAGTACTTC. This codes for CASSDGALREQYF.

The DNA of the CDR3 is TGTGCCAGCTCACCGGGACAGGGGATGATAGGGAACGAGCAGTACTTC. This gives the protein CASSPGQGMIGNEQYF. The rearrangement links TRBV18 to TRBJ2-7; 10 bases line up with TRBD1. The CDR3 spans 16 residues. CDR1 and CDR2 from the germline V gene are KGHSH and LQKENI. V shed 3 bases, J shed 5 bases, and the junction held 10 bases outside the gene matches.

The chain has TRBV2 and TRBJ2-3, with TRBD2 matching 7 bases. With V trimmed by 6 bases and J by 4 bases, 4 bases remained unmatched. In germline, CDR1 is SNHLY, CDR2 FYNNEI. This CDR3 spans 13 amino acids. The CDR3 DNA sequence: TGTGCCAGCAGGAGCGGGATATCAGATACGCAGTATTTT. Its protein is CASRSGISDTQYF.

V is TRBV2 and J is TRBJ2-7, with 9 positions matching TRBD2. The J segment lost 1 base and the V segment lost 10 bases, leaving 17 bases of the junction unmatched. Germline V lookup: CDR1 SNHLY, CDR2 FYNNEI. There are 17 residues in the CDR3. The CDR3 coding sequence is TGTGCCATCCCCGTGGCTAGCGGGGCAGTGGGGTCCTACGAGCAGTACTTC. The encoded protein is CAIPVASGAVGSYEQYF.

This clone showed up just a few times. The chain couples TRBV7-9 to TRBJ2-7; TRBD2 aligns across 9 bases. Per the germline V gene, CDR1 is SEHNR and CDR2 is FQNEAQ (reference sequence). This CDR3 region has 15 residues. Unmatched junction bases numbered 9, after V lost 5 bases and J lost 4 bases. CDR3 region: CASSLLREGGYEQYF. CDR3 nucleotide sequence: TGTGCCAGCAGCCTCCTGCGGGAGGGTGGTTACGAGCAGTACTTC.

In this sample, this clone turned up once. This sequence joins TRBV6-5 and TRBJ1-1; 7 bases are shared with TRBD1. The J segment lost 5 bases and the V segment lost 8 bases, leaving 8 bases of the junction unmatched. This CDR3 is 13 amino acids long. The V gene's germline CDR1 is MNHEY and CDR2 SVGAGI. Written as DNA, the CDR3 is TGTGCCAGCGCTTCAGGGGGAAGGACTGAAGCTTTCTTT. It yields the protein CASASGGRTEAFF.

The chain combines TRBV2 with TRBJ2-2; D not resolved. The CDR3 totals 13 residues. Trimming removed 6 bases from V and 1 base from J, with 6 bases in between. Germline lookup yields CDR1 SNHLY and CDR2 FYNNEI. The CDR3 spells CASRLENTGELFF. The CDR3 bases are TGTGCCAGCAGGCTCGAGAACACCGGGGAGCTGTTTTTT.

This clone appeared once. The rearrangement joins TRBV3-1 (or the pseudogene TRBV3-2) to TRBJ2-7; D remains ambiguous. V was clipped by 4 bases and J by 3 bases, with 16 bases between them. The CDR3 covers 15 residues. Germline values: CDR1 LGHDT, CDR2 YNNKEL (reference sequence). The CDR3, as DNA: TGTGCCAGCAGCCTATCACGGATCGGAAACTACGAGCAGTACTTC. This encodes CASSLSRIGNYEQYF.

This clone occurred once. The rearrangement joins TRBV3-1 (or the pseudogene TRBV3-2) to TRBJ2-5; D not certain. The CDR3 length is 12 residues. V was pared by 0 bases and J by 3 bases, with 2 bases between. CDR1 and CDR2 from the germline V gene are LGHDT and YNNKEL (reference sequence). The DNA for the CDR3 is TGTGCCAGCAGCCAAGATGAAGAGACCCAGTACTTC. This translates into CASSQDEETQYF.

The chain is built from TRBV5-6 and TRBJ2-5; 7 bases match TRBD2. This CDR3 contains 14 residues. J was trimmed by 6 bases and V by 0 bases; bases with no gene match: 5. CDR1 and CDR2 from the germline V gene are SGHDT and YYEEEE. CDR3 residues: CASSLASGGQTQYF. CDR3 bases: TGTGCCAGCAGCTTGGCCTCGGGGGGACAGACCCAGTACTTC.

CDR3 sequence: CASSLQRRTDSPLHF. The CDR3 bases are TGTGCCAGCAGCCTACAACGCAGGACAGATTCACCCCTCCACTTT. This chain links TRBV7-2 with TRBJ1-6; TRBD1 might be the D (6 bases). V gave up 5 bases and J gave up 8 bases, with 16 bases separating them. CDR1 SGHTA and CDR2 FQGNSA come from the germline V gene. This CDR3 region has 15 residues.

This sequence joins TRBV29-1 and TRBJ2-1; weak D call: TRBD2 (6 bases). V was clipped by 8 bases and J by 6 bases, with 14 bases between them. Germline V CDR1 and CDR2: SQVTM, ANQGSEA. CDR3 length: 12 residues. The CDR3 DNA is TGCAGCCTGAGGGGAGGAGGCAATGAGCAGTTCTTC. Protein: CSLRGGGNEQFF.

The rearrangement uses TRBV5-1 and TRBJ2-1, with 13 bases lining up with TRBD2. The CDR3 contains 16 residues. V lost 5 bases to trimming and J lost 0 bases; unmatched junction nucleotides: 2. The germline CDR1 and CDR2 sequences are SGHRS and YFSETQ. CDR3 DNA: TGCGCCAGCAGTTGGACTAGCGGGAGCTCCTACAATGAGCAGTTCTTC. Its translation is CASSWTSGSSYNEQFF.

The CDR3 spells CASRGGTGGPYEQYF. The CDR3 DNA follows: TGTGCCAGCAGGGGAGGGACAGGGGGTCCGTACGAGCAGTACTTC. The J gene is TRBJ2-7, the V gene TRBV2; 11 nucleotides match TRBD1. The length of the CDR3 is 15 residues. Germline V gene sequence: CDR1 SNHLY, CDR2 FYNNEI. V shed 6 bases and J 4 bases; nucleotides not matched to a gene: 8.

About this clone: Other nucleotide sequences in the sample specify the same CDR3. The chain carries TRBV5-6 and TRBJ1-1, with D tentatively TRBD1 (5 bases). From germline, CDR1 is SGHDT and CDR2 YYEEEE. Trimming shortened V by 4 bases and J by 4 bases, and 14 bases separated the two germline ends. This CDR3 comprises 14 residues. The CDR3 is CASSPWGGGTEAFF. In DNA form, the CDR3 reads TGTGCCAGCAGCCCTTGGGGGGGAGGCACTGAAGCTTTCTTT.

This clone was seen just once. The V and J genes are TRBV11-3 and TRBJ1-2, with D perhaps matching TRBD1 (5 bases). The CDR3 is 15 amino acids. Germline V gives CDR1 SGHNT, CDR2 YENEEA. Trimming removed 5 bases from V and 5 bases from J, with 18 bases in between. The CDR3 spells CASSPGDGRPYGYTF. For the CDR3, the DNA is TGTGCCAGCAGCCCCGGGGACGGACGGCCATATGGCTACACCTTC.

The chain carries TRBV9 and TRBJ2-2; D uncertain. Trimming pared 0 bases from V and 2 bases from J, leaving 14 bases between. Germline V gene sequence: CDR1 SGDLS, CDR2 YYNGEE. This CDR3 spans 17 amino acids. As DNA, the CDR3 is TGTGCCAGCAGCGTAGCTGAATGGATCCCCAACACCGGGGAGCTGTTTTTT. It yields the protein CASSVAEWIPNTGELFF.

The rearrangement joins TRBV19 to TRBJ2-7; D might be TRBD1 (6 bases). Germline-derived CDR1 and CDR2 are LNHDA and SQIVND (reference sequence). Trimming cost V 3 bases and J 2 bases, with 11 bases left between them. This CDR3 is built from 14 residues. The chain's CDR3 is CASSMTGTTYEQYF. DNA for the CDR3: TGTGCCAGTAGTATGACTGGGACAACCTACGAGCAGTACTTC.